This paragraph covers one T cell receptor beta chain sequence. The V segment lost 4 bases and the J segment 4 bases; nucleotides outside the gene matches: 9. CDR3 length: 16 amino acids. The germline CDR1 and CDR2 sequences are LGHDT and YNNKEL (reference sequence). How the authors handled the data: Amplification of reference gene primers was used by the study to estimate nucleated cell counts. The data were produced by immunoSEQ multiplex PCR, yet TCRdb's version contains in-frame clones alone and is incomplete. That table is the source of V, J and clone size, and D and trimming were worked out from the DNA. The table has approximately 97,000 clones, 70% to 80% seen once. This sample stems from a study of blood T cell repertoires in COVID-19. Study context: Specimens from acute and convalescent COVID-19 originated in the United States, Italy and Spain.

The source is a man in his 60s with active or convalescent COVID-19. The rearrangement uses TRBV3-1 (or the pseudogene TRBV3-2) and TRBJ2-5; 10 bases line up with TRBD2. Specimen: peripheral blood. In nucleotides, the CDR3 is TGTGCCAGCAGCCCCGGACTAGCGGAAACGGGAGAGACCCAGTACTTC. It yields the protein CASSPGLAETGETQYF.